This T cell receptor beta chain was obtained from a study of shared clonotypes between healthy human individuals. Study observations and caveats: Shared across a few donors were about 4.8% of the naive CD4 clonotypes.

Remarks on this clone: Its antigen is unknown.

CD45RO-negative, CCR7-selected cells formed the naive CD8 fraction, which excluded terminally differentiated effector memory CD45RA+ cells. Per sorted-subset replicate PCR, input was approximately 0.2 ug DNA, representing some 30,000 T cell genomes. Profiling relied on immunoSEQ multiplex PCR, and the TCRdb table lists in-frame clones only, not all of them. This table holds more than 550,000 clones, around 90% found once. Trimming removed 3 bases from V and 0 bases from J, with 21 bases in between. The CDR3 totals 19 residues. CDR1 is KGHSH and CDR2 is LQKENI in the germline V gene. The receptor was isolated from a man aged 25 to 40 in good health. The chain has TRBV18 and TRBJ1-3; a possible D gene is TRBD1 (5 bases). Material: naive CD8+ T cells sorted from blood. CDR3: CASSPPLSTETLSGNTIYF. The CDR3 DNA follows: TGTGCCAGCTCACCCCCCCTTTCGACAGAAACGCTCTCTGGAAACACCATATATTTT.